This entry lists 2 T cell receptor beta chains sequenced from one sample in a study of tumor-infiltrating lymphocytes in primary liver carcinoma. TCR beta cDNA was reverse-transcribed from about 500 ng of total RNA. The reaction used a constant-region primer and ProtoScript II reverse transcriptase. ARM-PCR was slightly modified, and three nested multiplex PCR rounds with it gave rise to the TCR beta libraries. In the first two PCR rounds, TRBV1-TRBV30 forward primers were paired with a C-beta reverse primer, and each round lasted roughly 9 cycles. TCRdb reprocessed the multiplex PCR reads with MiXCR, giving one entry per CDR3 protein. The table has tens of thousands of distinct CDR3 sequences, roughly 75% seen once. It was from about 19-30 mg of unsorted bulk tissue that RNA and DNA were co-extracted. Sequencing input: tumor-adjacent normal liver tissue. All receptors derive from a woman aged 25 to 45 with primary liver carcinoma and hepatitis B virus infection.

Comment on this clonotype: This may be a read error: a much more frequent sequence differs by one nucleotide. The V call is TRBV7-9, the J call TRBJ1-5, with D tentatively TRBD1 (5 bases). From germline, CDR1 is SEHNR and CDR2 FQNEAQ (reference sequence). V lost 1 base, J lost 6 bases, and 10 bases lay in between. CDR3 length: 14 amino acids. CDR3 in amino acids: CASSLDTGLQPQHF. The CDR3 nucleotides read TGTGCCAGCAGCTTAGATACGGGGCTTCAGCCCCAGCATTTT. Together with reference TRBV7-9 and TRBJ1-5, the CDR3 gives the full variable domain: DTGVSQNPRHKITKRGQNVTFRCDPISEHNRLYWYRQTLGQGPEFLTYFQNEAQLEKSRLLSDRFSAERPKGSFSTLEIQRTEQGDSAMYLCASSLDTGLQPQHFGDGTRLSIL.

The table lists this clonotype with a count of one. Lacking the conserved final phenylalanine or tryptophan, this CDR3 likely reflects a read error. The chain is built from TRBV11-2 and TRBJ2-7, with 10 positions matching TRBD1. This CDR3 comprises 17 residues. Per germline, CDR1 SGHAT and CDR2 FQNNGV. CDR3 loop: CANSPYTGTGASYEQYL. In nucleotides, the CDR3 is TGTGCAAACAGCCCCTACACCGGGACAGGGGCCTCCTACGAGCAGTACCTC.